The clone carrying this T cell receptor beta chain has at least ten counts. As yet, its antigen is unknown. This sample was taken from a study of human T cells and chemical hapten exposure. The library put unique molecular identifiers onto individual cDNA molecules. MiXCR was run by TCRdb on the RACE reads, yielding one entry per CDR3 protein. The profile shows some 65,000 distinct CDR3 sequences, around 6.3% of them singletons. The CDR3 has 12 amino acids. Germline assignment: CDR1 MNHEY and CDR2 SMNVEV (reference sequence). V lost 8 bases and J lost 1, with 8 bases in between. Time point here: healthy volunteer bleed at 6 weeks. Sequencing started from total RNA isolated from unfractionated whole blood. Study findings and constraints: Sensitization with DPC brought no change to TCRs above 1 in 1000 in frequency.

This TCR came from a female donor in good health. Some clones in this sample may be carry-over from other donors' samples. The sequenced sample was whole blood. The chain uses TRBV27 and TRBJ1-1; no reliable D call. CDR3 bases: TGTGCCAGCCGAGTAGGGAACACTGAAGCTTTCTTT. It codes for CASRVGNTEAFF.